This is a list of T cell receptor beta chains from one sample in a study of T cell changes during pregnancy in multiple sclerosis. Generated by immunoSEQ multiplex PCR, the TCRdb table keeps only in-frame clones and is missing some. The table lists around 64,000 clones, about nine tenths of them singletons, with about 0.27% in the top ten. Source: CD4+ T cells from peripheral blood mononuclear cells, taken after pregnancy. The receptors derive from a female donor with multiple sclerosis, enrolled in a pregnancy study. Both conserved end residues are part of each CDR3. Each record gives: V gene, J gene, D gene, clone size, CDR3 DNA, CDR3 protein. The D gene is left open where the match is weak. The size entry is marked missing in some rows and otherwise reads once, few, many or a size class.

TRBV5-1	TRBJ1-4	NA	NA	TGCGCCAGCAGCTTGGAAGGCAGGGTGGGAGAAAAACTGTTTTTT	CASSLEGRVGEKLFF
TRBV6-6	TRBJ1-1	TRBD1	NA	TGTGCCAGCAGTTACGGGACAGGGATCGCTTTCTTT	CASSYGTGIAFF
TRBV18	TRBJ2-5	TRBD1	NA	TGTGCCAGCTCACCACTCCCGGGACAGGGGAAAGAAGAGACCCAGTACTTC	CASSPLPGQGKEETQYF
TRBV7-2	TRBJ2-3	TRBD2	NA	TGTGCCAGCAGCTTAACGACTAGCGGGGGCACAGATACGCAGTATTTT	CASSLTTSGGTDTQYF
TRBV18	TRBJ1-4	NA	NA	TGTGCCAGTGGGCCGGTCAGAGAAAAACTGTTTTTT	CASGPVREKLFF
TRBV28	TRBJ1-3	NA	few	TGTGCCAGCAGCCCGGGATGGCCCTCTGGAAACACCATATATTTT	CASSPGWPSGNTIYF
TRBV11-2	TRBJ2-5	NA	NA	TGTGCCAGCAGCTTCGGGCAGGGGCCCCGTGGAGAGACCCAGTACTTC	CASSFGQGPRGETQYF
TRBV9	TRBJ1-5	NA	NA	TGTGCCAGCAGCCTTGCGGGGGGTCAGCCCCAGCATTTT	CASSLAGGQPQHF
TRBV18	TRBJ1-1	TRBD1	once	TGTGCCAGCTCACCAACTCAGACAGGGGGGAACACTGAAGCTTTCTTT	CASSPTQTGGNTEAFF
TRBV6-5	TRBJ1-1	TRBD1	once	TGTGCCAGCAGTTACCGAGGGACAGGGGGCACTGAAGCTTTCTTT	CASSYRGTGGTEAFF
TRBV14	TRBJ2-5	NA	NA	TGTGCCAGCAGCCAAGCAGCGGGGACCCAGTACTTC	CASSQAAGTQYF
TRBV2	TRBJ1-5	NA	NA	TGTGCCAGCAGTGAAAAACCTACGATAATTCAGCCCCAGCATTTT	CASSEKPTIIQPQHF
TRBV19	TRBJ1-2	NA	NA	TGTGCCAGTAACCCCGGGACTCCCTCGGGTAACTATGGCTACACCTTC	CASNPGTPSGNYGYTF
TRBV2	TRBJ1-1	NA	few	TGTGCCAGCAATAGGGGAGGGAACACTGAAGCTTTCTTT	CASNRGGNTEAFF
TRBV28	TRBJ1-2	NA	NA	TGTGCCAGCAGTTCCCCCAGGCCGGGCTACACCTTC	CASSSPRPGYTF
TRBV19	TRBJ2-5	TRBD1	NA	TGTGCCAGTAGTATGGACAGGCAAGAGACCCAGTACTTC	CASSMDRQETQYF
TRBV19	TRBJ2-3	NA	NA	TGTGCCAGTAGTATAGGTGCGGCAGGGGAAGGAACAGATACGCAGTATTTT	CASSIGAAGEGTDTQYF
TRBV5-1	TRBJ1-3	NA	NA	TGCGCCAGCAGCTTGGCCGGTGCAGGAAACACCATATATTTT	CASSLAGAGNTIYF
TRBV7-2	TRBJ2-7	NA	NA	TGTGCCAGTGGACTGCATTCCTACGAGCAGTACTTC	CASGLHSYEQYF
TRBV7-9	TRBJ1-4	TRBD1	NA	TGTGCCAGCAGCCCGGGGACAGTCGAAAAACTGTTTTTT	CASSPGTVEKLFF
TRBV7-9	TRBJ2-6	TRBD1	NA	TGTGCCAGCAGCTTACTGGACAGGGCCTCTGGGGCCAACGTCCTGACTTTC	CASSLLDRASGANVLTF
TRBV21-1	TRBJ1-3	NA	once	TGTGCCAGCAGATTCCGACGGGGATATTTT	CASRFRRGYF
TRBV7-9	TRBJ2-7	TRBD2	once	TGTGCCAGCAGCTCTTACTCCGGGACTAGCGGTTACTACGAGCAGTACTTC	CASSSYSGTSGYYEQYF
TRBV4-1	TRBJ2-5	NA	NA	TGCGCCAGCAGCCAAGAGGCCTCCGGGACTTCCCAGTACTTC	CASSQEASGTSQYF
TRBV5-1	TRBJ1-1	NA	NA	TGCGCCAGCAGCCGAGCAGGGAACACTGAAGCTTTCTTT	CASSRAGNTEAFF
TRBV5-1	TRBJ1-2	TRBD1	NA	TGCGCCAGCAGCTTGGGTGATACAGGGGGCCGGTATGGCTACACCTTC	CASSLGDTGGRYGYTF
TRBV29-1	TRBJ1-3	NA	NA	TGCAGCGTTGAAGGGGTTCAGGGAGGTTCTGGAAACACCATATATTTT	CSVEGVQGGSGNTIYF
TRBV6-6	TRBJ1-5	TRBD1	NA	TGTGCCAGCAGGGGACAGGGCGGCAATCAGCCCCAGCATTTT	CASRGQGGNQPQHF
TRBV30	TRBJ2-7	NA	NA	TGTGCCTGGACTGTAGGGGGCTACGAGCAGTACTTC	CAWTVGGYEQYF
TRBV29-1	TRBJ1-2	TRBD1	NA	TGCAGCGTTGCGACAGGGGGAAATGGCTACACCTTC	CSVATGGNGYTF
TRBV7-2	TRBJ2-7	TRBD1	NA	TGTGCCAGCAGCTTCTCAGGGGGCGCATCCTACGAGCAGTACTTC	CASSFSGGASYEQYF
TRBV14	TRBJ2-1	TRBD2	NA	TGTGCCAGCAGCCGAGGACTAGCGAATGAGCAGTTCTTC	CASSRGLANEQFF
TRBV18	TRBJ2-7	TRBD2	NA	TGTGCCAGCTCACCGGTCAGGGAGGGAGAGCAGTACTTC	CASSPVREGEQYF
TRBV2	TRBJ1-2	TRBD1	once	TGTGCCAGCAGTGAAGCTAGGGGGCAGAGCTATGGCTACACCTTC	CASSEARGQSYGYTF
TRBV5-8	TRBJ2-5	TRBD1	NA	TGTGCCAGCAGCTCCGGGACAGAGGATGGCGAGACCCAGTACTTC	CASSSGTEDGETQYF
TRBV19	TRBJ1-5	NA	NA	TGTGCCAGCAACGAGTATAGCAATCAGCCCCAGCATTTT	CASNEYSNQPQHF
TRBV7-2	TRBJ2-1	TRBD2	NA	TGTGCCAGCAGCTTGTCGGGGGGGTACTACAATGAGCAGTTCTTC	CASSLSGGYYNEQFF
TRBV10-3	TRBJ2-7	NA	NA	TGTGCCATCAGCCGGCAGCAGGACTACGAGCAGTACTTC	CAISRQQDYEQYF
TRBV10-3	TRBJ2-3	TRBD2	NA	TGTGCCATCTCCCCGGGAGGTGTCACAGATACGCAGTATTTT	CAISPGGVTDTQYF
TRBV27	TRBJ2-2	NA	once	TGTGCCAGCAGGCCTAGTCTGAACACCGGGGAGCTGTTTTTT	CASRPSLNTGELFF
TRBV7-3	TRBJ2-6	TRBD1	NA	TGTGCCAGCAGCTCGCCGCGATCCAACAGGGGGCTTCGCTCTGGGGCCAACGTCCTGACTTTC	CASSSPRSNRGLRSGANVLTF
TRBV2	TRBJ1-2	NA	NA	TGTGCCAGCAGTGGGGGGCCCTATGGCTACACCTTC	CASSGGPYGYTF
TRBV4-1	TRBJ2-1	NA	NA	TGCGCCAGCAGCCAGATCGACTTGATCTCCTACAATGAGCAGTTCTTC	CASSQIDLISYNEQFF
TRBV6-5	TRBJ1-1	NA	NA	TGTGCCAGCATGGCGGTGAACACTGAAGCTTTCTTT	CASMAVNTEAFF
TRBV6-1	TRBJ2-4	TRBD2	NA	TGTGCCAGCAAGACGGGACTAGCGGGAGGCGAGTACTTC	CASKTGLAGGEYF
TRBV7-7	TRBJ2-5	TRBD2	NA	TGTGCCAGCAGCTTCGGCGGGGGAGACCAAGAGACCCAGTACTTC	CASSFGGGDQETQYF
TRBV9	TRBJ2-7	NA	NA	TGTGCCAGCAGCCCGGTTCTGGAGGCCTACGAGCAGTACTTC	CASSPVLEAYEQYF
TRBV28	TRBJ2-1	TRBD2	NA	TGTGCCAGCAGGAGAAGCGGGAGTGGTCGTAAGCCGGTAAGAGGTAATGAGCAGTTCTTC	CASRRSGSGRKPVRGNEQFF
TRBV27	TRBJ1-5	NA	NA	TGTGCCAGCAGTTTATTATCGCGTAGCAATCAGCCCCAGCATTTT	CASSLLSRSNQPQHF
TRBV7-8	TRBJ2-7	NA	NA	TGTGCCAGCAGCCCGCCCTCTATTGGCGAGCAGTACTTC	CASSPPSIGEQYF